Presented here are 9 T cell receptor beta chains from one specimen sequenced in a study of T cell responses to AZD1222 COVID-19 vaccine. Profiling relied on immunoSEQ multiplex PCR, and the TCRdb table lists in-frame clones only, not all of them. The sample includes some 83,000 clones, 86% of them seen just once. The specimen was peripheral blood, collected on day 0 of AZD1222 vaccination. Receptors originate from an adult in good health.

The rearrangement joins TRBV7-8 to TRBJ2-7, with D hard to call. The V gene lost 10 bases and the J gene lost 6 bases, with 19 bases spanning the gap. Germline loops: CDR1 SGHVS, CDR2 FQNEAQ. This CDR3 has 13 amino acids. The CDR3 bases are TGTGCCACAAACGCTGACCCGTATAGCGAGCAGTACTTC. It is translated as CATNADPYSEQYF.

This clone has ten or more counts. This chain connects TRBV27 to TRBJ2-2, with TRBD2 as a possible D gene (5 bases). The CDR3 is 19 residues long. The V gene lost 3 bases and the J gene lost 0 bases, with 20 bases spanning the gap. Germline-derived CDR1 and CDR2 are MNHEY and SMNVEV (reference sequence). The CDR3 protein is CASSFVRLAGFTNTGELFF. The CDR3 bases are TGTGCCAGCAGTTTCGTGAGGCTAGCAGGATTTACGAACACCGGGGAGCTGTTTTTT.

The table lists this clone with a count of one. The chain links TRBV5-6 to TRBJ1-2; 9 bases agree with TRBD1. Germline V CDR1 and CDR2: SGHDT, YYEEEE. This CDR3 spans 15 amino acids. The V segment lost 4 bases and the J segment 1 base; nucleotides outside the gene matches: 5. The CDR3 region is CASSHRGRFNYGYTF. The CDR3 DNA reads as TGTGCCAGCAGCCACAGGGGGCGCTTTAACTATGGCTACACCTTC.

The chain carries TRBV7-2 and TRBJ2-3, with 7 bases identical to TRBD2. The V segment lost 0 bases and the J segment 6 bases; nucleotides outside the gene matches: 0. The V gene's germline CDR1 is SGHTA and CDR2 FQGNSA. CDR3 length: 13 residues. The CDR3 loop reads CASSLAGGDTQYF. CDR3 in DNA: TGTGCCAGCAGCTTAGCGGGGGGGGATACGCAGTATTTT.

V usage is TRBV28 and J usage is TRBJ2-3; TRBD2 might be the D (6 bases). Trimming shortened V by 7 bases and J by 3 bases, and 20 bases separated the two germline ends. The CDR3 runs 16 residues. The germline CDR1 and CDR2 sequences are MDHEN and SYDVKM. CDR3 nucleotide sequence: TGTGCCAGCACCACTCCACGGGGTAGCGGTACAGATACGCAGTATTTT. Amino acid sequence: CASTTPRGSGTDTQYF.

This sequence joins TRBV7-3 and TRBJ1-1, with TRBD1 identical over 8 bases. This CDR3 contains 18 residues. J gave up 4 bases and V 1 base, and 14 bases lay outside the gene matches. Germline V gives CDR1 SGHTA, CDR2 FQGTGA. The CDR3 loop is CASSLSPPSGTGGTEAFF. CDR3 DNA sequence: TGTGCCAGCAGCTTAAGCCCCCCGAGTGGCACAGGGGGCACTGAAGCTTTCTTT.

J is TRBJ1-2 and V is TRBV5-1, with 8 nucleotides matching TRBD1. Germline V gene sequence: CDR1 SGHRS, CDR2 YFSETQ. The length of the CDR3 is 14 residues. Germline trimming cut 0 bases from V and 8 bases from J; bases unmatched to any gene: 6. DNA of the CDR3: TGCGCCAGCAGCTTGGGATCGACAGGGGTAGGCTACACCTTC. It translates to CASSLGSTGVGYTF.

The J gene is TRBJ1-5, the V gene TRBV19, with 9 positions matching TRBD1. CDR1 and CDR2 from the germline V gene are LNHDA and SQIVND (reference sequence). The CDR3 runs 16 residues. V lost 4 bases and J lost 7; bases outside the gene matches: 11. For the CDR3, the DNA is TGTGCCAGTAGTACGAAATTAAGACAGGGGGGCCAGCCCCAGCATTTT. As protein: CASSTKLRQGGQPQHF.

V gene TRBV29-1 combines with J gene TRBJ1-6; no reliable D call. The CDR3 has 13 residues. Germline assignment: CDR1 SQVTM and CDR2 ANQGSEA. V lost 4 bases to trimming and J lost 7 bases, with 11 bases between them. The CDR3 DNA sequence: TGCAGCGTTGGCCTCGGCCACAATTCACCCCTCCACTTT. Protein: CSVGLGHNSPLHF.